The sequence of this TCR beta chain was determined in a study of metastatic and nonmetastatic thyroid tumors. Per the study methods: Variation in CDR3 across clinicopathological groups served as the basis for constructing a distant-metastasis classifier in papillary thyroid cancer. With MiXCR, TCRdb reprocessed the PCR reads. In this record, the V and J calls reflect TCRdb's handling and not the investigators' own analysis. The sample carries about 19,000 clones, 20% to 25% recorded once. Germline V gene lookup returns CDR1 MNHEY and CDR2 SVGEGT. V shed 5 bases and J 13 bases; nucleotides not matched to a gene: 12. The CDR3 runs to 13 residues. No treatment of any kind had been given to any patient before thyroid surgery.

The sequenced sample consisted of tumor tissue. This receptor was obtained from a male donor with papillary thyroid cancer or a benign thyroid nodule (not recorded which). Some clones in this sample may be carry-over from other donors' samples. The V gene is TRBV6-2 or TRBV6-3, the J gene TRBJ1-1; TRBD1 aligns across 8 bases. The CDR3 is CASSTHQTGDDFF. CDR3 nucleotides: TGTGCCAGCAGTACGCACCAGACAGGGGATGATTTCTTT.